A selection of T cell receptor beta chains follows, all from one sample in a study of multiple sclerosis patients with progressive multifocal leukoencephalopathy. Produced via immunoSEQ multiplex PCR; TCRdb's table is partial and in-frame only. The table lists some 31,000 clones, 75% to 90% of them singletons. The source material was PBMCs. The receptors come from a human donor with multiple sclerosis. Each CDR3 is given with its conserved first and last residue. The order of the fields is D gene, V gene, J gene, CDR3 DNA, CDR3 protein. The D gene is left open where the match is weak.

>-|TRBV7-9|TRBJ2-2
TGTGCCAGCAGCCCTCACAGGGAGACCGGGGAGCTGTTTTTT
CASSPHRETGELFF
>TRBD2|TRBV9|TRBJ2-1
TGTGCCAGCAGCGTAGATCCCCCTAGCGGGGTTTACAATGAGCAGTTCTTC
CASSVDPPSGVYNEQFF
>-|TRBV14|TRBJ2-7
TGTGCCAGCAGCCAAGTTCTGTTCTACGAGCAGTACTTC
CASSQVLFYEQYF
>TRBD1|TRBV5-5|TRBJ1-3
TGTGCCAGCAGCACAACCGGGACAGTAAACACCATATATTTT
CASSTTGTVNTIYF
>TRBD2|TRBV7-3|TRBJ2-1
TGTGCCAGCAGCCCGACTAGCGGCCCTGAGCAGTTCTTC
CASSPTSGPEQFF
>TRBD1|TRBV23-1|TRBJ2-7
TGCGCCAGCAGTCGAGTAAATGACAGGGCCCGTAACAACGAGCAGTACTTC
CASSRVNDRARNNEQYF
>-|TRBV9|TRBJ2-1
TGTGCCAGCAGCGCCCTCGGGACTCTTGGCGGCAATGAGCAGTTCTTC
CASSALGTLGGNEQFF
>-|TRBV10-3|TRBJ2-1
TGTGCCATCAGGGGCGAGGCCGACAATGAGCAGTTCTTC
CAIRGEADNEQFF
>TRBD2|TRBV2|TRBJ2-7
TGTGCCAGCAGTGCCGGGACTAGCTACCACGAGCAGTACTTC
CASSAGTSYHEQYF
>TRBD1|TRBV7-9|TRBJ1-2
TGTGCCAGCAGCTTAGGCGGGACAGCCTATGGCTACACCTTC
CASSLGGTAYGYTF
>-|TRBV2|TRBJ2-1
TGTGCCAGCAGTGAACCCCCTTTCAGCGGTTCCCGGGTCAATGAGCAGTTCTTC
CASSEPPFSGSRVNEQFF